Following are 13 T cell receptor beta chains from one sample sequenced in a study of regulatory T cells in long-lasting Graves disease. Researchers made the TCR library from RNA that was extracted from PBMCs. TCRdb reanalysed the reads using MiXCR and keeps one entry per CDR3 protein. The sample shows 900 to 1,400 distinct CDR3 sequences, about 80% of them seen only once. Sequencing was performed on peripheral blood mononuclear cells (PBMCs), taken with antithyroid drug treatment, in newly diagnosed or persistent Graves disease (not recorded which). Receptor source: a woman aged 40-60 years with Graves disease.

CDR3 sequence (DNA): TGTGCCAGCAGCGCCACAGAAGCTCAAGAGACCCAGTACTTC. It specifies CASSATEAQETQYF. The rearrangement uses TRBV11-1 and TRBJ2-5; D remains unclear. V was shortened by 5 bases and J by 2 bases, with 12 bases between the two germline ends. Germline V gene lookup returns CDR1 SGHAT and CDR2 FQDESV (reference sequence). This CDR3 contains 14 residues.

V gene TRBV28 combines with J gene TRBJ2-5; weak D call: TRBD1 (6 bases). CDR1 MDHEN and CDR2 SYDVKM come from the germline V gene. The CDR3 covers 13 residues. V was pared by 6 bases and J by 3 bases, with 11 bases between. In DNA, the CDR3 is TGTGCCAGCAGGGACAGCTCTAAAGAGACCCAGTACTTC. It yields the protein CASRDSSKETQYF.

The rearrangement joins TRBV4-2 to TRBJ2-3; D is unclear. Germline loops: CDR1 LGHNA, CDR2 YNFKEQ. This CDR3 has 13 amino acids. Trimming removed 0 bases from V and 5 bases from J, with 6 bases in between. CDR3: CASSQDPIDTQYF. In DNA, the CDR3 is TGTGCCAGCAGCCAAGATCCAATAGATACGCAGTATTTT.

This clonotype has a handful of counts. This chain links TRBV19 with TRBJ2-5; perhaps TRBD1 as D (6 bases). The CDR3 totals 14 residues. Between the trimmed V and J ends, which lost 7 bases and 2 bases, there was a span of 14 bases. Germline V gene sequence: CDR1 LNHDA, CDR2 SQIVND (reference sequence). CDR3 sequence: CASKRQGRQETQYF. DNA of the CDR3: TGTGCCAGTAAGAGGCAGGGGCGTCAAGAGACCCAGTACTTC.

This chain connects TRBV4-2 to TRBJ2-3; 7 bases are shared with TRBD2. The germline gives CDR1 LGHNA, CDR2 YNFKEQ. This CDR3 region has 16 residues. The ends lost 5 bases at V and 8 bases at J; junction bases unmatched: 16. CDR3 DNA: TGTGCCAGCAGCGTTACGAACAGCGGGGAACGGGGTACGCAGTATTTT. It encodes CASSVTNSGERGTQYF.

The chain carries TRBV5-1 and TRBJ1-5; TRBD1 matches 8 bases. The CDR3 consists of 14 residues. Germline CDR1 reads SGHRS; CDR2 reads YFSETQ. V lost 3 bases, J lost 4 bases, and 3 bases stayed unmatched. The DNA for the CDR3 is TGCGCCAGCAGCTCCGGGACAGGTAATCAGCCCCAGCATTTT. Its protein product is CASSSGTGNQPQHF.

This clonotype was picked up one time. The CDR3 region is CASSLGTAEDYGYTF. The CDR3 coding sequence is TGTGCCAGCAGCCTCGGGACAGCCGAGGACTATGGCTACACCTTC. The chain recombines TRBV5-5 with TRBJ1-2, with 7 bases fitting TRBD1. Germline CDR1 reads SGHKS; CDR2 reads YYEKEE (reference sequence). The CDR3 totals 15 residues. V lost 4 bases to trimming and J lost 3 bases; unmatched junction nucleotides: 9.

CDR3 amino acids: CASSPGLGRNNEKLFF. Written as DNA, the CDR3 is TGTGCCAGCTCGCCAGGCTTAGGACGGAATAATGAAAAACTGTTTTTT. This chain uses TRBV18 with TRBJ1-4; D is unclear. The CDR3 extends over 16 amino acids. Trimming removed 6 bases from V and 4 bases from J, with 18 bases in between. Looked up from germline, CDR1 is KGHSH and CDR2 is LQKENI. Combining the CDR3 with reference TRBV18 and TRBJ1-4 gives the whole variable domain NAGVMQNPRHLVRRRGQEARLRCSPMKGHSHVYWYRQLPEEGLKFMVYLQKENIIDESGMPKERFSAEFPKEGPSILRIQQVVRGDSAAYFCASSPGLGRNNEKLFFGSGTQLSVL.

J is TRBJ2-7 and V is TRBV5-1; D gene unclear. Trimming pared 3 bases from V and 4 bases from J, leaving 14 bases between. Germline V lookup: CDR1 SGHRS, CDR2 YFSETQ. The CDR3 length is 14 residues. CDR3 sequence: CASSSRSGDYEQYF. Written as DNA, the CDR3 is TGCGCCAGCAGCTCCCGGTCGGGTGATTACGAGCAGTACTTC.

The chain couples TRBV11-1 to TRBJ2-7; D is perhaps TRBD1 or TRBD2 (6 bases each). In germline, CDR1 is SGHAT, CDR2 FQDESV (reference sequence). Trimming took 0 bases from V and 6 from J, leaving 12 bases between them. The CDR3 is 14 residues long. CDR3: CASSLASEGGEQYF. The DNA of the CDR3 is TGTGCCAGCAGCTTAGCCTCGGAGGGGGGCGAGCAGTACTTC.

This chain joins TRBV12-3 or TRBV12-4 and TRBJ2-5, with D possibly called TRBD1 or TRBD2 (5 bases each). Deletions cut 4 bases from V and 2 bases from J, with 5 bases between. CDR3 length: 12 amino acids. The CDR3 spells CASSWGQETQYF. The CDR3 DNA reads as TGTGCCAGCAGTTGGGGGCAAGAGACCCAGTACTTC.

The V gene is TRBV6-2 or TRBV6-3, the J gene TRBJ1-2; D remains unclear. The V gene lost 0 bases and the J gene lost 8 bases, with 16 bases spanning the gap. The germline V gene encodes CDR1 MNHEY and CDR2 SVGEGT. This CDR3 has 15 amino acids. Written as DNA, the CDR3 is TGTGCCAGCAGTTACTCGAGCCGGGCCACCGGCGGCTACACCTTC. Translated, it gives CASSYSSRATGGYTF.

V usage is TRBV3-1 and J usage is TRBJ1-2; no reliable D call. The CDR3 totals 14 residues. V lost 2 bases and J 5 bases, leaving 12 bases between the germline ends. Germline V gene lookup returns CDR1 LGHDT and CDR2 YNNKEL (reference sequence). CDR3 in amino acids: CASSQYEGPYGYTF. The CDR3 DNA reads as TGTGCCAGCAGCCAATACGAGGGTCCTTATGGCTACACCTTC.